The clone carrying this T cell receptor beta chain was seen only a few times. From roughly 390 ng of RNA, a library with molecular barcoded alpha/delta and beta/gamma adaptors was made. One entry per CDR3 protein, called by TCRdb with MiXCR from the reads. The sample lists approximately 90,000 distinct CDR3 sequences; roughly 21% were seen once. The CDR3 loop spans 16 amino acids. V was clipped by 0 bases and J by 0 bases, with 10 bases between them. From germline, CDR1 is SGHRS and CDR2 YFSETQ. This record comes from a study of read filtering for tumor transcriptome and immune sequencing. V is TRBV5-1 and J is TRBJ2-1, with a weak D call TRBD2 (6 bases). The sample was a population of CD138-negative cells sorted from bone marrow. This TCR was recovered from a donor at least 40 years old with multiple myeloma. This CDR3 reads CASSLAAGTSYNEQFF. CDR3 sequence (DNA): TGCGCCAGCAGCTTGGCGGCGGGGACCTCCTACAATGAGCAGTTCTTC. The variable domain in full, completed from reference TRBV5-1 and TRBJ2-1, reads KAGVTQTPRYLIKTRGQQVTLSCSPISGHRSVSWYQQTPGQGLQFLFEYFSETQRNKGNFPGRFSGRQFSNSRSEMNVSTLELGDSALYLCASSLAAGTSYNEQFFGPGTRLTVL.